The 4 T cell receptor beta chains reported below all come from one sample, sequenced in a study of T cell responses to AZD1222 COVID-19 vaccine (TCRdb year 2021). The library was obtained by the immunoSEQ multiplex PCR assay. TCRdb re-hosts the immuneACCESS table, in-frame sequences only. Its copies lack some clones; in the studies checked, an unresolved V gene accounts for under half of them, and the cause for the rest is not known. The sample table records 200,000 or so clones; roughly 92% of these occur just once. Of the sample, around 1% is held by the ten largest clones. The label giving this sample's time point can be read as: about 28 days (+/-7) after the second vaccine dose. Sample: peripheral blood, taken 28 days after the second AZD1222 dose. Receptor source: an adult who received the AZD1222 COVID-19 vaccine.

This chain joins TRBV29-1 and TRBJ2-7, with no clear D. The CDR3 runs to 11 residues. V was cut by 7 bases and J by 5 bases, with 12 bases left in between. Germline V gene lookup returns CDR1 SQVTM and CDR2 ANQGSEA. The CDR3 spells CSAGNLDEQYF. In DNA form, the CDR3 reads TGCAGCGCTGGCAATTTGGACGAGCAGTACTTC.

This chain joins TRBV9 and TRBJ1-5; D remains ambiguous. CDR1 and CDR2 from the germline V gene are SGDLS and YYNGEE. The CDR3 contains 14 residues. Trimming took off 3 bases at V and 3 bases at J, with 10 bases between the two ends. The CDR3 DNA sequence: TGTGCCAGCAGCGCCGGAGAACCCAATCAGCCCCAGCATTTT. Amino acids: CASSAGEPNQPQHF. The full variable domain, with the rest looked up from reference TRBV9 and TRBJ1-5, is DSGVTQTPKHLITATGQRVTLRCSPRSGDLSVYWYQQSLDQGLQFLIQYYNGEERAKGNILERFSAQQFPDLHSELNLSSLELGDSALYFCASSAGEPNQPQHFGDGTRLSIL.

This rearrangement joins TRBV6-5 to TRBJ1-3; D not certain. The CDR3 is 13 amino acids. V lost 7 bases, J lost 1 base, and 8 bases lay in between. Germline V gives CDR1 MNHEY, CDR2 SVGAGI. The CDR3 DNA reads TGTGCCAGCACCTTAAGTTCTGGAAACACCATATATTTT. It yields the protein CASTLSSGNTIYF.

The rearrangement links TRBV2 to TRBJ1-5, with no clear D. The V end lost 6 bases, the J end lost 5 bases, and 11 bases lay between the germline ends. Germline CDR1 is SNHLY and CDR2 is FYNNEI. This CDR3 has 13 residues. The CDR3 loop is CASRRLRDQPQHF. The CDR3 nucleotides are TGTGCCAGCAGACGGCTAAGAGATCAGCCCCAGCATTTT.